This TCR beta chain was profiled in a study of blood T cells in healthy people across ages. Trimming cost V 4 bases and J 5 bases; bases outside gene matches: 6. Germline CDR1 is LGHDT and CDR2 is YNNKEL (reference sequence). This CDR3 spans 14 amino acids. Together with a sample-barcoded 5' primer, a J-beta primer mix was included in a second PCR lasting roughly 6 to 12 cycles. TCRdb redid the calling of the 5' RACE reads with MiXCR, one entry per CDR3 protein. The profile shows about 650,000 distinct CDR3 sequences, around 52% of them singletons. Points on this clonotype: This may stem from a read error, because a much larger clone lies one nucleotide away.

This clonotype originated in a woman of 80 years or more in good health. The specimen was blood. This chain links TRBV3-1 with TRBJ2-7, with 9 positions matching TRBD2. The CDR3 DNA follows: TGTGCCAGCAGCCGGATAGCGGGAGCTAACGAGCAGTACTTC. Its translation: CASSRIAGANEQYF.